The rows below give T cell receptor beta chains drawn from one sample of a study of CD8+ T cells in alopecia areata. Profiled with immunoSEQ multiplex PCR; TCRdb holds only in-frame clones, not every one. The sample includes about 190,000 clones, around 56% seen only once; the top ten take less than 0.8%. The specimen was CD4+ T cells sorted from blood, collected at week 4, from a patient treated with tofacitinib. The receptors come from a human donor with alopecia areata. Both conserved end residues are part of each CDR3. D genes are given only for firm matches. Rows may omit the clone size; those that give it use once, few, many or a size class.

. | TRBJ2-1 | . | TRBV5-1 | TGCGCCAGCAGCCCCTCTCCCTACAATGAGCAGTTCTTC | CASSPSPYNEQFF
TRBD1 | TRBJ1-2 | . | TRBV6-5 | TGTGCCACCCTACGGACAGGGCTGCGGTATGGCTACACCTTC | CATLRTGLRYGYTF
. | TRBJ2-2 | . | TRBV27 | TGTGCCAGCAGTTTTCGCGGGAACACCGGGGAGCTGTTTTTT | CASSFRGNTGELFF
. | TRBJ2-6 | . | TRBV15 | TGTGCCACCAGCAGAGACAGGGCTGGGGCCAACGTCCTGACTTTC | CATSRDRAGANVLTF
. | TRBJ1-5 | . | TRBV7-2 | TGTGCCAGCAGCCAGCTGGATCCCAATCAGCCCCAGCATTTT | CASSQLDPNQPQHF
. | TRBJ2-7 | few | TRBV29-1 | TGCAGCGTTGCGGGTTGGCTGGGGGTCTCCTACGAGCAGTACTTC | CSVAGWLGVSYEQYF
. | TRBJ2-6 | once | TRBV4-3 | TGCGCCAGCAGCCCCGGCCAAACGGCTGGGGCCAACGTCCTGACTTTC | CASSPGQTAGANVLTF
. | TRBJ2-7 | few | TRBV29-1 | TGCAGCGTTGAAGGGGCCTACGAGCAGTACTTC | CSVEGAYEQYF
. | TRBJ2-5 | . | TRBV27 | TGTGCCAGCAGTTCCGGGGCAACCCAGTACTTC | CASSSGATQYF
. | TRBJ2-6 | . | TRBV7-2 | TGTGCCAGCAGATCTGACACCACCTACTCTGGGGCCAACGTCCTGACTTTC | CASRSDTTYSGANVLTF
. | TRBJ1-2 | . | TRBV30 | TGTGCCTGGGGACATTTTACGGGGGGCTACACCTTC | CAWGHFTGGYTF
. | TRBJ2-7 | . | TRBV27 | TGTGCCAGCAGTTTAACACACCTTAGCTACGAGCAGTACTTC | CASSLTHLSYEQYF
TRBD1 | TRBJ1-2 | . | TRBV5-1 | TGCGCCAGCAGTCCACGACAGGGAAACGGCTACACCTTC | CASSPRQGNGYTF
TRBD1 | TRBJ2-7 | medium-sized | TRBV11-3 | TGTGCCAGCAGCTCGAATACAGGGGCATCCTACGAGCAGTACTTC | CASSSNTGASYEQYF
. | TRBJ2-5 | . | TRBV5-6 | TGTGCCAGCAGCCGGGGAGGAGAGACCCAGTACTTC | CASSRGGETQYF
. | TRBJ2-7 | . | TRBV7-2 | TGTGCCAGCAGCACGATTAAGGACAGTACCTACGAGCAGTACTTC | CASSTIKDSTYEQYF
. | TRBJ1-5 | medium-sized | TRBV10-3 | TGTGCCATAAGTGCAATGGGGGGGCGGGATCAGCCCCAGCATTTT | CAISAMGGRDQPQHF
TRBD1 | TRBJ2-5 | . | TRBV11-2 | TGTGCCAGCAGCCCCCCGGGCGGGACAGGGGGGTCCCCTTTGTACTTC | CASSPPGGTGGSPLYF
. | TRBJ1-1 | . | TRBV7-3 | TGTGCCAGCAGCCTCTCTAGGAGCACTGAAGCTTTCTTT | CASSLSRSTEAFF
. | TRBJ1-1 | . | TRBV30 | TGTGCCTGGAGGTTTACGAACACTGAAGCTTTCTTT | CAWRFTNTEAFF
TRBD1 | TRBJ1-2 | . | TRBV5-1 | TGCGCCAGCAGTCCCGGGACAGTCAACTATGGCTACACCTTC | CASSPGTVNYGYTF
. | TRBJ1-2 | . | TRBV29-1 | TGCAGCGTTGAGCGGGGGACGGATGGCTACACCTTC | CSVERGTDGYTF
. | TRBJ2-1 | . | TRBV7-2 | TGTGCCAGCAGCTTAGCGGGTGCGAATGAGCAGTTCTTC | CASSLAGANEQFF
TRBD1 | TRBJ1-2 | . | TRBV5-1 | TGCGCCAGCCACGATGATCGCAGGGGGTATTATGGCTACACCTTC | CASHDDRRGYYGYTF
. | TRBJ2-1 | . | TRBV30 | TGTGCCTGGAGTAACGGGGCATACAATGAGCAGTTCTTC | CAWSNGAYNEQFF
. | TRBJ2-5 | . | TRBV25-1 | TGTGCCAGCAGTAAACCAGGGCCCATGGGGGAGACCCAGTACTTC | CASSKPGPMGETQYF
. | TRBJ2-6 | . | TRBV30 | TGTGCCTGGAGTCTCGGCGAGCCCTCTGGGGCCAACGTCCTGACTTTC | CAWSLGEPSGANVLTF
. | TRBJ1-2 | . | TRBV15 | TGTGCCACCAGCAGAGATCAGTATGGCTACACCTTC | CATSRDQYGYTF
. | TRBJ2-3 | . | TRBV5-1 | TGCGCCAGCAGCTTGGACCAGAGTAGAGATACGCAGTATTTT | CASSLDQSRDTQYF
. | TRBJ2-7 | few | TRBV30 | TGTGCCTGGAGTTTCGGTGTTTATTACGAGCAGTACTTC | CAWSFGVYYEQYF
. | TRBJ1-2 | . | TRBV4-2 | TGTGCCAGCAGCCAAGTACCGACCAACTATGGCTACACCTTC | CASSQVPTNYGYTF
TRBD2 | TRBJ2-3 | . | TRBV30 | TGTGCCTGGAGCCCCGGTCGGGAGGCAGATACGCAGTATTTT | CAWSPGREADTQYF
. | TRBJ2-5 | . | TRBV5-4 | TGTGCCAGCAGTTACGTCCGTGGGGGCAAGGAGACCCAGTACTTC | CASSYVRGGKETQYF